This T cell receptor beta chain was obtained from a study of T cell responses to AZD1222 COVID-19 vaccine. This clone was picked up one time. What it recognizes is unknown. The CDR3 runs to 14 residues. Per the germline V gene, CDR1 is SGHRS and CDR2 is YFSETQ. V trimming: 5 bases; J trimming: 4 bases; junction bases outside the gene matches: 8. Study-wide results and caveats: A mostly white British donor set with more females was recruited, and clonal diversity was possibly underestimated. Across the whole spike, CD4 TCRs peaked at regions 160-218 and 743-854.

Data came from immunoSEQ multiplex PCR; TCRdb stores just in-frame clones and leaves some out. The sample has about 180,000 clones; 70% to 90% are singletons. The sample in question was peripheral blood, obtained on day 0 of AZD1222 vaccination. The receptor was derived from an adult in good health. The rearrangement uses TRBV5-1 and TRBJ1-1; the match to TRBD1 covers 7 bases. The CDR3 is CASSIGGMGTEAFF. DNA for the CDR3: TGCGCCAGCAGTATAGGGGGCATGGGCACTGAAGCTTTCTTT.